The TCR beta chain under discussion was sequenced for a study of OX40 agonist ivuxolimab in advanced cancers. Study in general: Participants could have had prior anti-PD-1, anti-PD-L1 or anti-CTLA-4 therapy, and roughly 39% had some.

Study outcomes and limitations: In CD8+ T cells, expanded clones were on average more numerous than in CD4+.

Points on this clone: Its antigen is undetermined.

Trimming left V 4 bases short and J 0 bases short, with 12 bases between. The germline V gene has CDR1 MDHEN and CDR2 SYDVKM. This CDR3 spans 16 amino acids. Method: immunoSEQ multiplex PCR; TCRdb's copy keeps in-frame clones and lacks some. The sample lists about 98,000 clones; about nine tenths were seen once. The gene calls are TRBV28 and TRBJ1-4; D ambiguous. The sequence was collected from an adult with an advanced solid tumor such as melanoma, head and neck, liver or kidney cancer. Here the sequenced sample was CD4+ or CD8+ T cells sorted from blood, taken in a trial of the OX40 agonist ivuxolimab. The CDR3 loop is CASSSPGETTNEKLFF. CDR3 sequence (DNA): TGTGCCAGCAGTTCCCCCGGGGAGACAACTAATGAAAAACTGTTTTTT.